The 13 T cell receptor beta chains below all came from one sample that was sequenced in a study of OX40 agonist ivuxolimab in advanced cancers. Method: immunoSEQ multiplex PCR; TCRdb's copy keeps in-frame clones and lacks some. The sample includes 40,000 or so clones, 80% of them seen just once. Sequenced material: CD4+ or CD8+ T cells sorted from blood, taken in a trial of the OX40 agonist ivuxolimab. These receptors all stem from an adult with an advanced solid tumor such as melanoma, head and neck, liver or kidney cancer.

J is TRBJ1-5 and V is TRBV5-1; D is possibly TRBD1 (6 bases). This CDR3 contains 15 residues. Trimming stripped 5 bases from V and 3 bases from J, with 15 bases between. Germline CDR1 is SGHRS and CDR2 is YFSETQ. In DNA form, the CDR3 reads TGCGCCAGCAGTGAGCTAGGGGGAAACAATCAGCCCCAGCATTTT. This encodes CASSELGGNNQPQHF.

This clone was counted only a few times. Germline and junction disagree at one end, which may indicate a read error. The V call is TRBV7-7, the J call TRBJ2-5; D is undetermined. The CDR3 is made up of 13 amino acids. Looked up from germline, CDR1 is SSHAT and CDR2 is FNYEAQ (reference sequence). The CDR3 DNA reads as TGTGCTAGCAGCTTAGGGTGGCAAGAGACCCAGTACTTC. Residues: CASSLGWQETQYF.

The rearrangement links TRBV14 to TRBJ2-7; 9 nucleotides match TRBD2. Germline CDR1 reads SGHDN; CDR2 reads FVKESK. V gave up 5 bases and J gave up 7 bases; unmatched junction bases: 15. The CDR3 is 16 residues long. The CDR3 spells CASSSLMGLATKEQYF. The DNA for the CDR3 is TGTGCCAGCAGCTCACTCATGGGACTAGCTACAAAGGAGCAGTACTTC. Together with reference TRBV14 and TRBJ2-7, the CDR3 gives the full variable domain: EAGVTQFPSHSVIEKGQTVTLRCDPISGHDNLYWYRRVMGKEIKFLLHFVKESKQDESGMPNNRFLAERTGGTYSTLKVQPAELEDSGVYFCASSSLMGLATKEQYFGPGTRLTVT.

The V gene is TRBV7-8, the J gene TRBJ2-7; 7 bases agree with TRBD1. V lost 3 bases, J lost 3 bases, and 11 bases stayed unmatched. Looked up from germline, CDR1 is SGHVS and CDR2 is FQNEAQ. The CDR3 has 16 residues. The CDR3 DNA is TGTGCCAGCAGCTTTAGAACAGGGGCCCTTCACTACGAGCAGTACTTC. This gives the protein CASSFRTGALHYEQYF.

The chain combines TRBV30 with TRBJ1-2, with D possibly TRBD1 on 6 matching bases. Between the trimmed V and J ends, which lost 3 bases and 2 bases, there was a span of 16 bases. This CDR3 region has 15 residues. CDR1 is GTSNPN, CDR2 SVGIG, per germline (reference sequence). The CDR3 loop is CAWSPPGQTNYGYTF. The CDR3 DNA reads TGTGCCTGGAGCCCTCCCGGACAGACCAACTATGGCTACACCTTC.

A single count supports this clone. This rearrangement joins TRBV29-1 to TRBJ1-4, with D uncertain. The CDR3 runs 13 residues. Per germline, CDR1 SQVTM and CDR2 ANQGSEA. V shed 4 bases and J shed 4 bases, with 10 bases lying between them. The CDR3 DNA sequence: TGCAGCGTTGCGGGTTCGGGTAATGAAAAACTGTTTTTT. Amino acids: CSVAGSGNEKLFF.

Only a few counts were recorded for this clone. The same CDR3 can be traced to other DNA sequences in this sample. The chain is built from TRBV29-1 and TRBJ2-5; 9 bases are a match to TRBD2. The CDR3 spans 12 residues. Trimming removed 4 bases from V and 5 bases from J; junction bases left unmatched: 2. CDR1 and CDR2 from the germline V gene are SQVTM and ANQGSEA. The CDR3, as DNA: TGCAGCGTTGTAGCGGGAGTGGAGACCCAGTACTTC. It translates to CSVVAGVETQYF.

V gene TRBV27 combines with J gene TRBJ1-2, with D tentatively TRBD1 (5 bases). Germline loops: CDR1 MNHEY, CDR2 SMNVEV (reference sequence). The ends were cut back, 4 bases at V and 7 bases at J, with 10 bases in the middle. This CDR3 is built from 12 residues. CDR3 protein: CASSSSGFGYTF. CDR3 DNA sequence: TGTGCCAGCAGTTCCTCAGGGTTTGGCTACACCTTC.

V and J are TRBV28 and TRBJ1-2; D might be TRBD1 (5 bases). CDR1 and CDR2 (germline): MDHEN, SYDVKM. This CDR3 is 13 amino acids long. Trimming removed 5 bases at V and 8 bases at J, with 15 bases between. CDR3 protein: CASSLPGVFGYTF. The CDR3 nucleotides are TGTGCCAGCAGTCTTCCGGGGGTATTCGGCTACACCTTC.

This clone occurred once. The chain joins TRBV28 to TRBJ2-3; 16 bases are a match to TRBD2. Losses at the gene ends were 6 bases for V and 8 bases for J; bases not matched to a gene: 14. This CDR3 comprises 18 residues. Germline V lookup: CDR1 MDHEN, CDR2 SYDVKM. The CDR3 DNA reads as TGTGCCAGCAGCCAGGCCCCCGGGACTAGCGGGAGGGTCGGTACGCAGTATTTT. Translation: CASSQAPGTSGRVGTQYF.

This chain uses TRBV6-1 with TRBJ2-7, with D possibly TRBD2 on 7 matching bases. V lost 11 bases and J 2 bases, leaving 13 bases between the germline ends. Germline V gene sequence: CDR1 MNHNS, CDR2 SASEGT. The CDR3 is 12 residues long. The CDR3 nucleotides are TGTGCCGTGGGAGGGGGACCCTACGAGCAGTACTTC. Its protein is CAVGGGPYEQYF.

As for this clone: Germline is not matched at one junction end, which may reflect a read error. The V call is TRBV7-7, the J call TRBJ2-1, with D perhaps TRBD1 (8 bases). This CDR3 comprises 15 residues. CDR1 is SSHAT, CDR2 FNYEAQ, per germline (reference sequence). CDR3 sequence (DNA): TGTGCTAGCAGCAAAACAGGGGGAGGGAACAATGAGCAGTTCTTC. Residues: CASSKTGGGNNEQFF.

The chain employs TRBV18 and TRBJ2-1, with a possible D match to TRBD2 (5 bases). Trimming removed 8 bases from V and 5 bases from J, with 16 bases in between. Germline V gives CDR1 KGHSH, CDR2 LQKENI. The CDR3 is 14 amino acids. The CDR3 nucleotides read TGTGCCAGCACCCGAAGTGGGAGAGACAATGAGCAGTTCTTC. This codes for CASTRSGRDNEQFF.